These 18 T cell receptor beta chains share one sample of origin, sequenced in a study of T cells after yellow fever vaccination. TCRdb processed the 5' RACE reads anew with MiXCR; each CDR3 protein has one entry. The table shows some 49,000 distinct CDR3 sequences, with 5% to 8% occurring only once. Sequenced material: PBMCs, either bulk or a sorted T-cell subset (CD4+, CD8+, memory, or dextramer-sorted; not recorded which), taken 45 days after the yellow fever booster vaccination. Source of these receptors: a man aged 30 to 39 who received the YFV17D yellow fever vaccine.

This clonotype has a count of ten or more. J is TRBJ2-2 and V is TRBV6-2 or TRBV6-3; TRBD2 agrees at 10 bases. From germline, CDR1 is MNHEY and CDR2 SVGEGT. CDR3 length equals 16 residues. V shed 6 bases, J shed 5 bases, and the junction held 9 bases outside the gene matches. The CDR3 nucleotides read TGTGCCAGCAGCCCCGCTAGCGGGAGCTGGACCGGGGAGCTGTTTTTT. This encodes CASSPASGSWTGELFF.

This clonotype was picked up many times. The CDR3 DNA reads as TGCAGCGGCCTGTTGGCTCATGGTGCGGCCAAAAACATTCAGTACTTC. Protein: CSGLLAHGAAKNIQYF. The rearrangement joins TRBV29-1 to TRBJ2-4; no clear D. V dropped 7 bases and J dropped 1 base, with 20 bases sitting between them. The CDR3 has 16 residues. Germline values: CDR1 SQVTM, CDR2 ANQGSEA. Looking up the rest from reference TRBV29-1 and TRBJ2-4 gives the full variable domain: SAVISQKPSRDICQRGTSLTIQCQVDSQVTMMFWYRQQPGQSLTLIATANQGSEATYESGFVIDKFPISRPNLTFSTLTVSNMSPEDSSIYLCSGLLAHGAAKNIQYFGAGTRLSVL.

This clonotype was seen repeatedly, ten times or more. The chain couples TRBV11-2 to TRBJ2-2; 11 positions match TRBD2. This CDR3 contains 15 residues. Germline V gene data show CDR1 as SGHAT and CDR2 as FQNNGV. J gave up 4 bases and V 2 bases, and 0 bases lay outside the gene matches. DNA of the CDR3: TGTGCCAGCAGCTTACTAGCGGGGGGCACCGGGGAGCTGTTTTTT. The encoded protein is CASSLLAGGTGELFF. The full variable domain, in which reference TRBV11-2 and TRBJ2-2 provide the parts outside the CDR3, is EAGVAQSPRYKIIEKRQSVAFWCNPISGHATLYWYQQILGQGPKLLIQFQNNGVVDDSQLPKDRFSAERLKGVDSTLKIQPAKLEDSAVYLCASSLLAGGTGELFFGEGSRLTVL.

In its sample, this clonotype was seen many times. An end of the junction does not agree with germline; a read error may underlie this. CDR3 sequence (DNA): TGTGCCAGCAGTTTAAGCGGGAGTCCCCACAATGAGCAGTTCTTC. Translated, it gives CASSLSGSPHNEQFF. The chain recombines TRBV7-3 with TRBJ2-1; 8 bases align to TRBD2. The CDR3 totals 15 residues. Per the germline V gene, CDR1 is SGHTA and CDR2 is FQGTGA.

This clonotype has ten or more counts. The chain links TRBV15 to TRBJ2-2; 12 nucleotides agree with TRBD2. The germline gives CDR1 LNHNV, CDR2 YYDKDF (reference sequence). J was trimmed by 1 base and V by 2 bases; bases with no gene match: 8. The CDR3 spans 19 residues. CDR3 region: CATSRSLGTSGQNTGELFF. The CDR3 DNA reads TGTGCCACCAGCAGATCCCTCGGGACTAGCGGGCAGAACACCGGGGAGCTGTTTTTT.

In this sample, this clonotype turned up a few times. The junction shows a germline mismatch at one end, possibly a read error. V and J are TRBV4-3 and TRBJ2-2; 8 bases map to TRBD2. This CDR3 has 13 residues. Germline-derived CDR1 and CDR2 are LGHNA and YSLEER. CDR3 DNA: TGCGCCAGCAGCCAAGATCCGGGGGGGGGGCTGTTTTTT. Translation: CASSQDPGGGLFF.

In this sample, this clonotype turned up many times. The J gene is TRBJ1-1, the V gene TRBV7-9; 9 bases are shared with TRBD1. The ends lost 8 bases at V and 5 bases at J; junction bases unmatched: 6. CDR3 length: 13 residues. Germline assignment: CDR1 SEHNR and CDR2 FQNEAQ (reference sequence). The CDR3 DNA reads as TGTGCCAGCTCACGGACAGGGGTTACTGAAGCTTTCTTT. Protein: CASSRTGVTEAFF.

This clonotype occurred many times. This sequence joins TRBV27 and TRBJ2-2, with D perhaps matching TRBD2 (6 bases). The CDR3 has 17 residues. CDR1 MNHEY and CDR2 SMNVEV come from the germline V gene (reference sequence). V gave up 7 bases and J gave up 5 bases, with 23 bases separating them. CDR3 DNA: TGTGCCAGCACCCAATTTTCCGGGACTTATCTTACCGGGGAGCTGTTTTTT. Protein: CASTQFSGTYLTGELFF.

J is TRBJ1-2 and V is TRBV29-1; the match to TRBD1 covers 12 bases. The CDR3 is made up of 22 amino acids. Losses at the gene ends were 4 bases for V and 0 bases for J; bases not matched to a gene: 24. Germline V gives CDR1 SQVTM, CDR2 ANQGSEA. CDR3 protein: CSVGRTGTGGFQVEKANYGYTF. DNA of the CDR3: TGCAGCGTTGGGCGAACCGGGACAGGGGGCTTCCAAGTCGAAAAAGCTAACTATGGCTACACCTTC. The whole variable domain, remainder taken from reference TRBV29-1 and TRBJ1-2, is SAVISQKPSRDICQRGTSLTIQCQVDSQVTMMFWYRQQPGQSLTLIATANQGSEATYESGFVIDKFPISRPNLTFSTLTVSNMSPEDSSIYLCSVGRTGTGGFQVEKANYGYTFGSGTRLTVV.

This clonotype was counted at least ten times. CDR3 region: CSARDLGAYNSPLHF. The CDR3, as DNA: TGCAGTGCTAGAGATCTAGGGGCTTATAATTCACCCCTCCACTTT. V and J are TRBV20-1 and TRBJ1-6; D perhaps matches TRBD1 (5 bases). The CDR3 is 15 residues long. Germline assignment: CDR1 DFQATT and CDR2 SNEGSKA (reference sequence). V lost 0 bases and J lost 4, with 10 bases in between.

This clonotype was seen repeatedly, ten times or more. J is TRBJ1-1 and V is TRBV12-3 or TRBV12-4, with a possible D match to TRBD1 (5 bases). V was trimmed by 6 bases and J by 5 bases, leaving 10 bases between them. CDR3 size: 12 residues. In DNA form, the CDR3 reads TGTGCCAGCAGCCGGGGGGTGACTGAAGCTTTCTTT. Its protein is CASSRGVTEAFF.

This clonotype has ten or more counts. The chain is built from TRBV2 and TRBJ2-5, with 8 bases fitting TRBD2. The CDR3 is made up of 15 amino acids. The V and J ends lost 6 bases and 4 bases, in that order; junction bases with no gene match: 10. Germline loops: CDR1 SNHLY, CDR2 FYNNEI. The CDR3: CASRLSGSRGETQYF. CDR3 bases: TGTGCCAGCAGACTAAGCGGGAGCCGAGGAGAGACCCAGTACTTC.

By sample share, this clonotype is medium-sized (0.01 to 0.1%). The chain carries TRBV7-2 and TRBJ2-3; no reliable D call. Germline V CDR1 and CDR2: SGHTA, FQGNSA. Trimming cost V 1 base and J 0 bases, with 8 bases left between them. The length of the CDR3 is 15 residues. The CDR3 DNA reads TGTGCCAGCAGCTTAGTGGTTGGGAGCACAGATACGCAGTATTTT. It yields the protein CASSLVVGSTDTQYF.

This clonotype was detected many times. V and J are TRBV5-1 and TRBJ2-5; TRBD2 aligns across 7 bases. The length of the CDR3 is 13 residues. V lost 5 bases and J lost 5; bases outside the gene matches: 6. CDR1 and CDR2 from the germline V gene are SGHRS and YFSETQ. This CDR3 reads CASRGPGGETQYF. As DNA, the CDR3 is TGCGCCAGCAGAGGTCCCGGGGGGGAGACCCAGTACTTC.

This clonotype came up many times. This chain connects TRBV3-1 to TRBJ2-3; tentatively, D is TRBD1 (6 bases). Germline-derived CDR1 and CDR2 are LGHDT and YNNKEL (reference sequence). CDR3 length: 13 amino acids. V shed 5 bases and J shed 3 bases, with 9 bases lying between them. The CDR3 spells CASSSRGTDTQYF. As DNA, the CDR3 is TGTGCCAGCAGCTCCAGGGGAACAGATACGCAGTATTTT.

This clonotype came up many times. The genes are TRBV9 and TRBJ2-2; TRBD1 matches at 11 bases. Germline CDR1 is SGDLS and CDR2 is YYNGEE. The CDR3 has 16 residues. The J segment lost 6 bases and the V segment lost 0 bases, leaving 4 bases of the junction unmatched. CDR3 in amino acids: CASSVVRTGGPGELFF. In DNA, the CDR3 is TGTGCCAGCAGCGTAGTCCGGACAGGGGGCCCCGGGGAGCTGTTTTTT. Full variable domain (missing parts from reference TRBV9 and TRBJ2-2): DSGVTQTPKHLITATGQRVTLRCSPRSGDLSVYWYQQSLDQGLQFLIQYYNGEERAKGNILERFSAQQFPDLHSELNLSSLELGDSALYFCASSVVRTGGPGELFFGEGSRLTVL.

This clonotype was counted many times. CDR3 region: CASSYSRVGGNTEAFF. The CDR3, as DNA: TGTGCCAGCAGTTACTCCCGCGTCGGGGGGAACACTGAAGCTTTCTTT. V usage is TRBV6-2 or TRBV6-3 and J usage is TRBJ1-1; D may be TRBD1 (5 bases). V lost 0 bases and J 1 base, leaving 12 bases between the germline ends. CDR1 and CDR2 from the germline V gene are MNHEY and SVGEGT. This CDR3 has 16 amino acids.

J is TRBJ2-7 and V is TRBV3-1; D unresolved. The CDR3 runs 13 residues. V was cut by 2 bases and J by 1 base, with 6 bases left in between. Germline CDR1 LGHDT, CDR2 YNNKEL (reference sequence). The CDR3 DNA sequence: TGTGCCAGCAGCCAACTAGGGTCCTACGAGCAGTACTTC. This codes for CASSQLGSYEQYF.